This TCR beta chain was identified in a study of T cell responses to AZD1222 COVID-19 vaccine. Study-wide results and limits: Spike-specific TCR breadth and depth rose after two AZD1222 doses. A reported finding is that nearly half of spike-specific TCRs target unmutated variant regions. Females made up more of the donors, who were largely white British, and clonal diversity may have come out too low.

Assay used: immunoSEQ multiplex PCR; TCRdb lists only in-frame clones, some missing. This repertoire shows 100,000 to 150,000 clones, approximately 90% found once; its top ten account for about 1%. The V gene's germline CDR1 is SNHLY and CDR2 FYNNEI. This CDR3 has 11 amino acids. Trimming took off 7 bases at V and 6 bases at J, with 10 bases between the two ends. This clone was picked up one time. What it binds is unknown. The specimen was peripheral blood, collected 28 days after the second AZD1222 dose. This receptor was taken from an adult who received the AZD1222 COVID-19 vaccine. V and J are TRBV2 and TRBJ2-7; no clear D gene. CDR3 nucleotide sequence: TGTGCCAGCACCAGGTCCGGCGAGCAGTACTTC. Translating gives CASTRSGEQYF.